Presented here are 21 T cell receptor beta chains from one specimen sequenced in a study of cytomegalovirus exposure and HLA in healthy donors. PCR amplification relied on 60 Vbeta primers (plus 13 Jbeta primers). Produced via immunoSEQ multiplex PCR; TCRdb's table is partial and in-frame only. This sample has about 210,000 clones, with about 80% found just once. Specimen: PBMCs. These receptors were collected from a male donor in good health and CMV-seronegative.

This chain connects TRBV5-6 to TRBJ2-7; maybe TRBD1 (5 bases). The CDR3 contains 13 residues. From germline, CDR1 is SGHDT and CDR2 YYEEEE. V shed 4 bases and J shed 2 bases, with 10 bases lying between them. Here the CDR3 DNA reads TGTGCCAGCAGCCAACAGACAGCCTACGAGCAGTACTTC. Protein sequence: CASSQQTAYEQYF.

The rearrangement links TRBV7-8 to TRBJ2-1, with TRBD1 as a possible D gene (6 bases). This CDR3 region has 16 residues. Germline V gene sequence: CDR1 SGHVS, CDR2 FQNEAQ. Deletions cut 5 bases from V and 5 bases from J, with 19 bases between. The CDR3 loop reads CASSLPPEGENNEQFF. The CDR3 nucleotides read TGTGCCAGCAGCCTCCCCCCCGAGGGGGAAAACAATGAGCAGTTCTTC.

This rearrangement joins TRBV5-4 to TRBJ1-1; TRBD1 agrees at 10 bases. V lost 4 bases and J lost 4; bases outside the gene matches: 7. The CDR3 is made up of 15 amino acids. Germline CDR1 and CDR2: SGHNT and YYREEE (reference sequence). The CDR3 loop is CASSAGTGDFTEAFF. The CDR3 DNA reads TGTGCCAGCAGCGCAGGGACAGGGGATTTCACTGAAGCTTTCTTT.

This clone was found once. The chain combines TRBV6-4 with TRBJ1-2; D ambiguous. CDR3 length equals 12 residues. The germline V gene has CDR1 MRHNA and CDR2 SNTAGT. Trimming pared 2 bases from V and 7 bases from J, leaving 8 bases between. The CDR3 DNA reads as TGTGCCAGCAGTGACGGTAGGAGTGGCTACACCTTC. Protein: CASSDGRSGYTF.

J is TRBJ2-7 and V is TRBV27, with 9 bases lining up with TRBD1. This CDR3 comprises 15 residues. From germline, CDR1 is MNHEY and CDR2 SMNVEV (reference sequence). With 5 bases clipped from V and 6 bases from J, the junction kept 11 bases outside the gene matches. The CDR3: CASSPRTGVLFEQYF. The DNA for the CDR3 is TGTGCCAGCAGTCCGAGGACAGGGGTACTCTTCGAGCAGTACTTC.

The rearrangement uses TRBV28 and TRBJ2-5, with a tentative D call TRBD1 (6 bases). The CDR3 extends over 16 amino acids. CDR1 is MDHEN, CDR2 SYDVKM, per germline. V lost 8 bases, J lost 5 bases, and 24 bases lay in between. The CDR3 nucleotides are TGTGCCAGCGGCGTTTCGGGACAACCAACTAGGGAGACCCAGTACTTC. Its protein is CASGVSGQPTRETQYF.

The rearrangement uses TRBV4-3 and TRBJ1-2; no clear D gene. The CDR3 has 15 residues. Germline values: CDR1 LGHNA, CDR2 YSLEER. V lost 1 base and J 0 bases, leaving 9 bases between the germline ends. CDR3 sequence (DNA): TGCGCCAGCAGCCAAGGTGCCAGGTCTAACTATGGCTACACCTTC. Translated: CASSQGARSNYGYTF.

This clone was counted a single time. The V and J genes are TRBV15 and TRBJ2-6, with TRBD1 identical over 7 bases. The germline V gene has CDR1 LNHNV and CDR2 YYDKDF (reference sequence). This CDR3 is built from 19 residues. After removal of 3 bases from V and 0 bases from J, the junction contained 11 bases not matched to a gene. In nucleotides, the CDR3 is TGTGCCACCAGCAGCCCGACCGGGACAGAATCCTCTGGGGCCAACGTCCTGACTTTC. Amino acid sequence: CATSSPTGTESSGANVLTF.

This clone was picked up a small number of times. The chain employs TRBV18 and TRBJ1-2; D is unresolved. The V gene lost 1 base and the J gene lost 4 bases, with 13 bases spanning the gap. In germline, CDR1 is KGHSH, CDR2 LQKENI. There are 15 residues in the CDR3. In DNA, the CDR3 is TGTGCCAGCTCACCACTTGACCCGGCGGGCTATGGCTACACCTTC. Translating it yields CASSPLDPAGYGYTF.

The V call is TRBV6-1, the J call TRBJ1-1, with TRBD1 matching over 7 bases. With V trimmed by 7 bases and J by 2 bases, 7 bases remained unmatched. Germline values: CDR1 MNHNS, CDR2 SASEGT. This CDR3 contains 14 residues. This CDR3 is CASKIDRDNTEAFF. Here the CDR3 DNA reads TGTGCCAGCAAGATCGACAGGGACAACACTGAAGCTTTCTTT.

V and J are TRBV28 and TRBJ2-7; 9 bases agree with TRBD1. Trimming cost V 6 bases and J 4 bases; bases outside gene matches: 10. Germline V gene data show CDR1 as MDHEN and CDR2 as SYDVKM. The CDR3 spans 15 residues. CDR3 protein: CASSVPGQGSYEQYF. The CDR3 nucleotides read TGTGCCAGCAGCGTTCCGGGACAGGGATCTTACGAGCAGTACTTC.

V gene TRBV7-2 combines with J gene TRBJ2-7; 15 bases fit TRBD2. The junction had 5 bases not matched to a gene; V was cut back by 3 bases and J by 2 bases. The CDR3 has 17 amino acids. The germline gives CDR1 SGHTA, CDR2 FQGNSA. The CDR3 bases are TGTGCCAGCAGCTTGGCCGGGACTAGCGGGGGGACCTACGAGCAGTACTTC. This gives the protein CASSLAGTSGGTYEQYF. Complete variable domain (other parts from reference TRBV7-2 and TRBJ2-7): GAGVSQSPSNKVTEKGKDVELRCDPISGHTALYWYRQSLGQGLEFLIYFQGNSAPDKSGLPSDRFSAERTGGSVSTLTIQRTQQEDSAVYLCASSLAGTSGGTYEQYFGPGTRLTVT.

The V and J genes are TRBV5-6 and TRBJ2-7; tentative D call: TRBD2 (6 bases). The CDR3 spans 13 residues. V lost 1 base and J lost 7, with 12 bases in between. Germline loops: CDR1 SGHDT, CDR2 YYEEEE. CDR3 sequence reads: CASSLQLGGEQYF. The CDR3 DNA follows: TGTGCCAGCAGCTTGCAACTTGGGGGGGAGCAGTACTTC.

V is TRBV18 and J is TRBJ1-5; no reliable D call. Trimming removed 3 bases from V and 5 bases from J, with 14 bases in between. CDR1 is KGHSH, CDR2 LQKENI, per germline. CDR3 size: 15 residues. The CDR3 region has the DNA TGTGCCAGCTCACCGGGAGTATCGCGTGATCAGCCCCAGCATTTT. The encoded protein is CASSPGVSRDQPQHF.

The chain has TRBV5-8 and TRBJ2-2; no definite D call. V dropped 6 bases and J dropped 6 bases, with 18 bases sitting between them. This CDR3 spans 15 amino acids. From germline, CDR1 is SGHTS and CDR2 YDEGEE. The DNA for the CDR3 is TGTGCCAGCACCTTTGAGGCCCTAGAGGCCGGGGAGCTGTTTTTT. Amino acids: CASTFEALEAGELFF.

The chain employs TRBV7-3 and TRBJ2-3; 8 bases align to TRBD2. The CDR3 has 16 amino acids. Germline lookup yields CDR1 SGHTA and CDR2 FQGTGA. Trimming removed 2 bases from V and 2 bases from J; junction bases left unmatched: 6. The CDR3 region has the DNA TGTGCCAGCAGCTTAGTTTCGGGGGGGTCCACAGATACGCAGTATTTT. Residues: CASSLVSGGSTDTQYF.

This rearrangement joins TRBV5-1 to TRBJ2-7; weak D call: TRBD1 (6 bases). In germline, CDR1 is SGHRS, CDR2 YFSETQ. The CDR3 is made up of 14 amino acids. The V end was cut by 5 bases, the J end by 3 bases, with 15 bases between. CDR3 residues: CASRPLTGYYEQYF. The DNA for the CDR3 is TGCGCCAGCAGGCCTCTGACAGGATACTACGAGCAGTACTTC.

In nucleotides, the CDR3 is TGTGCCAGCAGCCCATTAGCGGGGCTTTCCTACGAGCAGTACTTC. This codes for CASSPLAGLSYEQYF. The chain carries TRBV5-6 and TRBJ2-7; TRBD2 aligns across 8 bases. The CDR3 loop spans 15 amino acids. Germline V gene lookup returns CDR1 SGHDT and CDR2 YYEEEE. J was trimmed by 1 base and V by 4 bases; bases with no gene match: 7. The full variable domain, rest sourced from reference TRBV5-6 and TRBJ2-7, is DAGVTQSPTHLIKTRGQQVTLRCSPKSGHDTVSWYQQALGQGPQFIFQYYEEEERQRGNFPDRFSGHQFPNYSSELNVNALLLGDSALYLCASSPLAGLSYEQYFGPGTRLTVT.

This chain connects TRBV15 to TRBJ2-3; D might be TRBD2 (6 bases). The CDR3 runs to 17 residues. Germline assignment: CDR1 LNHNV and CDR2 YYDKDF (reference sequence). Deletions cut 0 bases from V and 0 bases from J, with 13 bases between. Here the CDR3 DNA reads TGTGCCACCAGCAGAGAAACGCCGGGACTTAGCACAGATACGCAGTATTTT. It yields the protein CATSRETPGLSTDTQYF.

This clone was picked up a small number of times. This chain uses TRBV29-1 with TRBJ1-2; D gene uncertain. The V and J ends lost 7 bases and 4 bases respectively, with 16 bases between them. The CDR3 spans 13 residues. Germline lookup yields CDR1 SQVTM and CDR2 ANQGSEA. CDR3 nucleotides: TGCAGCGCCCGACATACCGCTGGCTATGGCTACACCTTC. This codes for CSARHTAGYGYTF. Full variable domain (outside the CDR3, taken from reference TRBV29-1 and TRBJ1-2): SAVISQKPSRDICQRGTSLTIQCQVDSQVTMMFWYRQQPGQSLTLIATANQGSEATYESGFVIDKFPISRPNLTFSTLTVSNMSPEDSSIYLCSARHTAGYGYTFGSGTRLTVV.

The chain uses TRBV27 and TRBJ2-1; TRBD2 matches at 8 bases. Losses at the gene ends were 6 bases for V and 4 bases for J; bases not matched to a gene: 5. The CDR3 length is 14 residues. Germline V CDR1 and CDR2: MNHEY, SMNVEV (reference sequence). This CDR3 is CASRTGGGYNEQFF. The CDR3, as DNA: TGTGCCAGCAGAACGGGAGGGGGTTACAATGAGCAGTTCTTC.